The clone carrying this T cell receptor beta chain has only a few counts. The target antigen is unknown. MiXCR, applied by TCRdb to the reads, yields one record per CDR3 protein. The data contain hundreds of thousands of distinct CDR3 sequences, roughly a quarter of them seen just once; the ten biggest clones take up roughly 8%. The sample originates from a study of T cell repertoires in cytomegalovirus infection. Study in general: The public TCR beta signatures pointed to both CMV infection and matching HLA type.

V was shortened by 0 bases and J by 6 bases, with 13 bases between the two germline ends. Germline loops: CDR1 MNHEY, CDR2 SMNVEV (reference sequence). CDR3 length: 15 amino acids. Study-level findings and limits: Dominating the ex vivo response were TCR beta clonotypes that were CMV-specific and HLA-C-restricted.

The chain employs TRBV27 and TRBJ2-3, with D unclear. Sequenced sample: CD8+ T cells from PBMCs. The receptor comes from a human donor in good health (CMV status not recorded). Some clones in this sample may be carry-over from other donors' samples. CDR3 sequence reads: CASSLSAPASDTQYF. Here the CDR3 DNA reads TGTGCCAGCAGTTTATCCGCCCCGGCCTCCGATACGCAGTATTTT.